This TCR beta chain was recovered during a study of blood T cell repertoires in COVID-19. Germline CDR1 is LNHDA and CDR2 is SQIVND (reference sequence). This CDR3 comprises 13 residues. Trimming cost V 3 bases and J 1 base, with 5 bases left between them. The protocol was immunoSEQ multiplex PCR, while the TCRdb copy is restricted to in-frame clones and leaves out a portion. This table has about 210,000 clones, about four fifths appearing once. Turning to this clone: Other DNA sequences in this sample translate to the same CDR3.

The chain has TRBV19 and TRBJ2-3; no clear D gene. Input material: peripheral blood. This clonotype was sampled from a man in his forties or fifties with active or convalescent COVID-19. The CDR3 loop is CASSIPGTDTQYF. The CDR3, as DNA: TGTGCCAGTAGTATCCCCGGCACAGATACGCAGTATTTT.